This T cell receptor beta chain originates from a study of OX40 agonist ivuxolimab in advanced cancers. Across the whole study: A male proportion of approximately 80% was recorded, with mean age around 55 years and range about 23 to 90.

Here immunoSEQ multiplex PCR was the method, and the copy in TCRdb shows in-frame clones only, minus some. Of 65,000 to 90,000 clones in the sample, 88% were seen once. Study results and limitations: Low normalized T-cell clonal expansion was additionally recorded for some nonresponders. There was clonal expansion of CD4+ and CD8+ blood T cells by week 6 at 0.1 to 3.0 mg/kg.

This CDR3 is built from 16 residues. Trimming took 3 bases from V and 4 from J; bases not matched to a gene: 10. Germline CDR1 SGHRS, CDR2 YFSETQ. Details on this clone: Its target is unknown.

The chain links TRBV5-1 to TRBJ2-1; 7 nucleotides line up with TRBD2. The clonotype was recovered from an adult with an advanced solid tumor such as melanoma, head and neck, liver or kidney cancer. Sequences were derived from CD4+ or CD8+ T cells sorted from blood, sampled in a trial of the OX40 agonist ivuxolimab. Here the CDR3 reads CASSWGGAGAYNEQFF. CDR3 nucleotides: TGCGCCAGCAGCTGGGGTGGGGCGGGAGCTTACAATGAGCAGTTCTTC.